The clone carrying this T cell receptor (beta chain) was counted many times. Its antigen is unknown. CDR3 length: 15 residues. V was cut by 0 bases and J by 0 bases, with 9 bases left in between. Germline lookup yields CDR1 LGHNA and CDR2 YSLEER. This sample was taken from a study of human T cells and chemical hapten exposure. Study findings and constraints: Sensitizing to DPC left TCRs with a frequency above 1 in 1000 unaltered. Expanded TCRs made up significantly more big CDR3 similarity clusters than controls did.

Separate cDNA molecules received unique molecular identifiers, which the library attached to them. Using its own MiXCR run on the RACE reads, TCRdb lists one record per CDR3 protein. The sample includes some 150,000 distinct CDR3 sequences, 12% of them seen just once. Specified time point: patch test 2, 6 weeks after DPC sensitization. Treatment defined: therapeutic diphenylcyclopropenone sensitization with weekly scalp DPC. Every donor had alopecia and was 18 to 70 years old; all were suitable for DPC. The material was whole blood, obtained in connection with sensitization to the hapten diphenylcyclopropenone (DPC). This sequence joins TRBV4-3 and TRBJ2-7; possible D gene TRBD1, 5 bases. This TCR was recovered from a woman aged 45-65 years with alopecia areata. Some clones in this sample may be carry-over from other donors' samples. The CDR3 DNA sequence: TGCGCCAGCAGCCAAGAGCCAGGGTACTCCTACGAGCAGTACTTC. Translated: CASSQEPGYSYEQYF.